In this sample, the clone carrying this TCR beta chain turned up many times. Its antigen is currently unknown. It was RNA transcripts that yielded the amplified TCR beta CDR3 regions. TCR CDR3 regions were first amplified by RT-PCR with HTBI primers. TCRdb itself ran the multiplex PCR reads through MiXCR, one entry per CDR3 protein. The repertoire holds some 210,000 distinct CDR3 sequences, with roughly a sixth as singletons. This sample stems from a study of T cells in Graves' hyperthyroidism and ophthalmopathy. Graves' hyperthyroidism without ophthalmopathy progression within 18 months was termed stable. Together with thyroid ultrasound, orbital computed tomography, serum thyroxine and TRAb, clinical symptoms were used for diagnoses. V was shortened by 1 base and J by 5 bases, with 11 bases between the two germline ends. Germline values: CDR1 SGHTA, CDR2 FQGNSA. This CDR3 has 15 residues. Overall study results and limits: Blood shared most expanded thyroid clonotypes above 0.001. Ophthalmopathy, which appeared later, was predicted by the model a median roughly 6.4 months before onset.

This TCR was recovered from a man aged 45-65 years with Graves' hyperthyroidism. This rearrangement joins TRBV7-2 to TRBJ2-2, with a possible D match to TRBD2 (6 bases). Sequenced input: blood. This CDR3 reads CASSLGPSETGELFF. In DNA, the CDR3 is TGTGCCAGCAGCTTAGGCCCTAGCGAGACCGGGGAGCTGTTTTTT. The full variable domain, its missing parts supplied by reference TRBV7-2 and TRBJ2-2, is GAGVSQSPSNKVTEKGKDVELRCDPISGHTALYWYRQSLGQGLEFLIYFQGNSAPDKSGLPSDRFSAERTGGSVSTLTIQRTQQEDSAVYLCASSLGPSETGELFFGEGSRLTVL.